This T cell receptor (beta chain) appears in the sequencing data of a study of cytomegalovirus exposure and HLA in healthy donors. The PCR employed 60 Vbeta primers together with 13 Jbeta primers. Sequencing was performed with immunoSEQ multiplex PCR; in TCRdb, only in-frame clones are kept and a portion is missing. The data contain 200,000 to 250,000 clones, 70% to 80% of them singletons. The CDR3 runs 15 residues. Trimming at V came to 2 bases and at J to 7 bases, leaving 6 bases not matched to a gene. The sequence came from a girl aged 2-10 years in good health and CMV-seronegative. This chain joins TRBV23-1 and TRBJ1-5, with 9 nucleotides matching TRBD1. TRBV23-1 is an open reading frame whose function is uncertain. The sequenced sample was PBMCs. The CDR3 DNA is TGCGCCAGCAGTCAACTCCGGGACAGGGACCAGCCCCAGCATTTT. Its protein is CASSQLRDRDQPQHF.